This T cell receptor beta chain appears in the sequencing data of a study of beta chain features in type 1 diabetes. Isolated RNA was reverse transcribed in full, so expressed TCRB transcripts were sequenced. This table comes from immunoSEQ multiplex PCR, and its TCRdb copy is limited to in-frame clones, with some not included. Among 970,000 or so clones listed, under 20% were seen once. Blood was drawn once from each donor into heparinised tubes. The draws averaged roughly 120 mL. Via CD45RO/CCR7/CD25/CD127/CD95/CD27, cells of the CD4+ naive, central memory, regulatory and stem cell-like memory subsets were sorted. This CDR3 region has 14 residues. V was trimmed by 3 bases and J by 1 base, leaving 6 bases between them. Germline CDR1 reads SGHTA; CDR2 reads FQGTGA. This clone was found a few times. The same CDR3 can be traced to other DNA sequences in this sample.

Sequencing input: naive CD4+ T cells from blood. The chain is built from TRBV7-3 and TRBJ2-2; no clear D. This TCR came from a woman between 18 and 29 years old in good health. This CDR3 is CASSFTMNTGELFF. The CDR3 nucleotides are TGTGCCAGCAGCTTCACAATGAACACCGGGGAGCTGTTTTTT.